A selection of T cell receptor beta chains follows, all from one sample in a study of CD8 T cells in Susac syndrome. TCRdb processed the immunoSEQ multiplex PCR reads anew with MiXCR; each CDR3 protein has one entry. The repertoire has about 130,000 distinct CDR3 sequences, less than 95% of them found once; the top ten carry around 0.12%. Sequencing was performed on CD4+ T cells from PBMCs. These receptors came from a human donor with multiple sclerosis. Each CDR3 is given with its conserved first and last residue. A D gene is named only where the DNA matches it firmly. The size of a clone is reported for some rows only, either as once, few or many, or as a class for expanded clones.

CDR3aa: CASSPDQGWNTEAFF
CDR3nt: TGCGCCAGCAGCCCGGACCAGGGTTGGAACACTGAAGCTTTCTTT
d_gene: .
abundance: .
j_gene: TRBJ1-1
v_gene: TRBV4-3

CDR3aa: CAPGGAGTEAFF
CDR3nt: TGTGCCCCAGGGGGGGCAGGGACTGAAGCTTTCTTT
d_gene: TRBD1
abundance: .
j_gene: TRBJ1-1
v_gene: TRBV24-1

CDR3aa: CASSLSLVGGETQYF
CDR3nt: TGTGCCAGCAGTTTAAGTCTAGTCGGGGGAGAGACCCAGTACTTC
d_gene: .
abundance: .
j_gene: TRBJ2-5
v_gene: TRBV12-3/TRBV12-4

CDR3aa: CASSTGLKETQYF
CDR3nt: TGTGCCAGCAGCACCGGACTAAAAGAGACCCAGTACTTC
d_gene: .
abundance: .
j_gene: TRBJ2-5
v_gene: TRBV9

CDR3aa: CASSSRTGTGELFF
CDR3nt: TGTGCCAGCAGCTCCCGGACTGGGACCGGGGAGCTGTTTTTT
d_gene: .
abundance: .
j_gene: TRBJ2-2
v_gene: TRBV7-2

CDR3aa: CASSPLPAGTSLNEQFF
CDR3nt: TGCGCCAGCAGCCCCCTACCAGCCGGGACTAGCCTGAATGAGCAGTTCTTC
d_gene: TRBD2
abundance: .
j_gene: TRBJ2-1
v_gene: TRBV5-1

CDR3aa: CASGRGESGNTIYF
CDR3nt: TGTGCCAGCGGCCGGGGGGAGTCTGGAAACACCATATATTTT
d_gene: .
abundance: .
j_gene: TRBJ1-3
v_gene: TRBV12-3/TRBV12-4

CDR3aa: CASSPPDRVTEAFF
CDR3nt: TGTGCCAGCTCACCCCCGGACAGGGTCACTGAAGCTTTCTTT
d_gene: TRBD1
abundance: .
j_gene: TRBJ1-1
v_gene: TRBV18

CDR3aa: CASSPSPWGPDTQYF
CDR3nt: TGTGCCAGCAGCCCCTCCCCCTGGGGCCCAGATACGCAGTATTTT
d_gene: .
abundance: .
j_gene: TRBJ2-3
v_gene: TRBV6-6

CDR3aa: CAWGGIEQVGGIQYF
CDR3nt: TGTGCCTGGGGGGGTATCGAACAGGTCGGGGGCATTCAGTACTTC
d_gene: .
abundance: .
j_gene: TRBJ2-4
v_gene: TRBV30

CDR3aa: CASSAGFLGYTF
CDR3nt: TGTGCCAGCAGTGCAGGGTTTCTGGGCTACACCTTC
d_gene: .
abundance: .
j_gene: TRBJ1-2
v_gene: TRBV2

CDR3aa: CASSLAVDLPVGETQYF
CDR3nt: TGCGCCAGCAGCTTGGCCGTTGACCTACCAGTGGGGGAGACCCAGTACTTC
d_gene: .
abundance: .
j_gene: TRBJ2-5
v_gene: TRBV5-1

CDR3aa: CASSLRSNEQFF
CDR3nt: TGCGCCAGCAGCTTGAGGAGTAATGAGCAGTTCTTC
d_gene: .
abundance: .
j_gene: TRBJ2-1
v_gene: TRBV5-1

CDR3aa: CAWSVPGAGEAFF
CDR3nt: TGTGCCTGGAGTGTACCCGGGGCGGGTGAAGCTTTCTTT
d_gene: .
abundance: .
j_gene: TRBJ1-1
v_gene: TRBV30

CDR3aa: CASSQRRGNQPQHF
CDR3nt: TGTGCCAGCAGCCAAAGGAGGGGTAATCAGCCCCAGCATTTT
d_gene: .
abundance: .
j_gene: TRBJ1-5
v_gene: TRBV7-2

CDR3aa: CASSQVHSGQPQHF
CDR3nt: TGTGCCAGCAGCCAAGTTCACTCGGGTCAGCCCCAGCATTTT
d_gene: .
abundance: .
j_gene: TRBJ1-5
v_gene: TRBV3-1

CDR3aa: CASSNPRDSRTDTQYF
CDR3nt: TGTGCCAGTAGTAATCCTAGGGACAGCCGCACAGATACGCAGTATTTT
d_gene: TRBD1
abundance: once
j_gene: TRBJ2-3
v_gene: TRBV19

CDR3aa: CASSLGTSGPYEQYF
CDR3nt: TGCGCCAGCAGCTTAGGGACTAGCGGTCCCTACGAGCAGTACTTC
d_gene: TRBD2
abundance: .
j_gene: TRBJ2-7
v_gene: TRBV5-1

CDR3aa: CASVPSLGLGSNQPQHF
CDR3nt: TGTGCCAGCGTCCCTTCCCTAGGGTTGGGATCCAATCAGCCCCAGCATTTT
d_gene: .
abundance: .
j_gene: TRBJ1-5
v_gene: TRBV28

CDR3aa: CASSPQLGNTGELFF
CDR3nt: TGTGCCAGCTCACCACAACTGGGGAACACCGGGGAGCTGTTTTTT
d_gene: .
abundance: .
j_gene: TRBJ2-2
v_gene: TRBV18

CDR3aa: CASTNRGGGYTF
CDR3nt: TGTGCCAGTACCAATCGAGGGGGCGGCTACACCTTC
d_gene: TRBD1
abundance: .
j_gene: TRBJ1-2
v_gene: TRBV19

CDR3aa: CASSPGTESYEQYF
CDR3nt: TGTGCCAGCTCACCCGGGACAGAGTCCTACGAGCAGTACTTC
d_gene: TRBD1
abundance: .
j_gene: TRBJ2-7
v_gene: TRBV18

CDR3aa: CASSPGGLHDNEQFF
CDR3nt: TGTGCCAGCTCACCAGGGGGACTACACGACAATGAGCAGTTCTTC
d_gene: TRBD2
abundance: .
j_gene: TRBJ2-1
v_gene: TRBV18